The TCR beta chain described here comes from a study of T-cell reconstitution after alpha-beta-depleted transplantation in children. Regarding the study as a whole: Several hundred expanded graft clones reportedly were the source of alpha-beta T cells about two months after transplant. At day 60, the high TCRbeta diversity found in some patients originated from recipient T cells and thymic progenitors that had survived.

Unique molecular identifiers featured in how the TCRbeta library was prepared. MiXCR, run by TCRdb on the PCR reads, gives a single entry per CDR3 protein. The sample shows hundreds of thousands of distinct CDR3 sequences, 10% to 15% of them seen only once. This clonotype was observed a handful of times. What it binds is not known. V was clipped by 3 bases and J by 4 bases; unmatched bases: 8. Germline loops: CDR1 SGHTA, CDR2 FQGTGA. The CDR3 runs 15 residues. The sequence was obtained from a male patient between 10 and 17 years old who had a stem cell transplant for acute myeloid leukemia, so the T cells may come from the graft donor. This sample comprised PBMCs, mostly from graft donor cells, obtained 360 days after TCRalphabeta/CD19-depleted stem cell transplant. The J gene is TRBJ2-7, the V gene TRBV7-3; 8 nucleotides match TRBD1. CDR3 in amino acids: CASSLGTGPLYEQYF. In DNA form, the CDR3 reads TGTGCCAGCAGCTTGGGGACAGGCCCCCTTTACGAGCAGTACTTC.